The rows below give T cell receptor beta chains drawn from one sample of a study of regulatory T cells in long-lasting Graves disease. TCRdb reprocessed the multiplex PCR reads with MiXCR, giving one entry per CDR3 protein. This repertoire shows around 460,000 distinct CDR3 sequences, 20% to 25% found once; its top ten account for over 6%. The specimen comprised peripheral blood mononuclear cells (PBMCs), sampled when the disease was refractory, from a patient treated with antithyroid drugs. The receptors stem from a female donor with Graves disease. Both conserved end residues are part of each CDR3. Fields, in order: V gene, D gene, clone size, J gene, CDR3 protein, CDR3 DNA. A D gene is named only where the DNA matches it firmly. Part of the rows lack a size; the others show once, few, many or a class for expanded clones.

TRBV12-5	TRBD1	NA	TRBJ2-2	CASGPDRATGELFF	TGTGCTAGTGGACCCGACAGGGCCACCGGGGAGCTGTTTTTT
TRBV20-1	NA	NA	TRBJ2-5	CSARDSRVGETQYF	TGCAGTGCTAGAGATTCCAGGGTGGGGGAGACCCAGTACTTC
TRBV20-1	NA	few	TRBJ2-5	CSVQLQGLAQYF	TGCAGTGTTCAGTTACAGGGACTGGCCCAGTACTTC
TRBV6-2/TRBV6-3	NA	NA	TRBJ1-2	CASSYGRGANYGYTF	TGTGCCAGCAGTTACGGGAGGGGTGCTAACTATGGCTACACCTTC
TRBV20-1	NA	few	TRBJ2-7	CSALSEGLHGIGVYEQYF	TGCAGTGCTCTATCCGAGGGGCTTCACGGCATAGGCGTCTACGAGCAGTACTTC
TRBV28	NA	many	TRBJ2-5	CASSRGGTMEETQYF	TGTGCCAGCAGTCGAGGGGGGACAATGGAAGAGACCCAGTACTTC
TRBV20-1	NA	many	TRBJ1-5	CSAAKQDKSNQPQHF	TGCAGTGCTGCTAAGCAAGACAAAAGCAATCAGCCCCAGCATTTT
TRBV7-9	TRBD1	NA	TRBJ1-1	CASSLTDRAAFF	TGTGCCAGCAGCTTAACGGACAGGGCTGCTTTCTTT
TRBV13	TRBD1	NA	TRBJ2-6	CASTGQGASAGANVLTF	TGTGCCAGCACGGGACAGGGGGCGTCGGCAGGGGCCAACGTCCTGACTTTC
TRBV7-2	NA	NA	TRBJ2-7	CASSLVFGNYEQYF	TGTGCCAGCAGCTTAGTTTTTGGGAACTACGAGCAGTACTTC
TRBV11-1	NA	few	TRBJ2-7	CASSSGAVQYF	TGTGCCAGCAGCTCCGGGGCCGTGCAGTACTTC
TRBV11-2	NA	few	TRBJ2-5	CASSLGPAQETQYF	TGTGCCAGCAGCTTAGGGCCGGCCCAAGAGACCCAGTACTTC
TRBV30	NA	few	TRBJ1-1	CACQTQGNTEAFF	TGTGCCTGTCAAACCCAGGGTAACACTGAAGCTTTCTTT
TRBV28	NA	many	TRBJ1-1	CASKGPLNTEAFF	TGTGCCAGCAAGGGGCCCCTGAACACTGAAGCTTTCTTT
TRBV11-2	NA	many	TRBJ2-5	CASSPTTGTQYF	TGTGCCAGCAGCCCGACGACCGGGACCCAGTACTTC
TRBV30	NA	NA	TRBJ2-7	CAWSVHWRESYEQYF	TGTGCCTGGAGTGTACATTGGAGGGAATCCTACGAGCAGTACTTC
TRBV30	NA	NA	TRBJ2-7	CAWSVTNSYEQYF	TGTGCCTGGAGTGTGACAAACTCCTACGAGCAGTACTTC
TRBV12-3/TRBV12-4	NA	many	TRBJ1-5	CASSFLGGDQPQHF	TGTGCCAGCAGTTTTTTGGGGGGCGATCAGCCCCAGCATTTT
TRBV28	TRBD1	many	TRBJ1-2	CAGQPGQGLGGYTF	TGTGCCGGACAACCGGGACAGGGACTCGGGGGCTACACCTTC
TRBV7-2	TRBD1	NA	TRBJ1-5	CASSSRTGSGQPQHF	TGTGCCAGCAGCTCCCGGACAGGGAGTGGACAGCCCCAGCATTTT
TRBV5-1	TRBD2	NA	TRBJ2-2	CASSLGLAGVTGELFF	TGCGCCAGCAGCCTGGGACTAGCGGGAGTCACCGGGGAGCTGTTTTTT
TRBV28	NA	once	TRBJ2-7	CASSRPGYPGDEQYF	TGTGCCAGCAGTCGACCCGGGTATCCGGGTGACGAGCAGTACTTC
TRBV10-3	NA	NA	TRBJ2-2	CAISERGELFF	TGTGCCATCAGTGAGCGAGGGGAGCTGTTTTTT
TRBV6-1	NA	NA	TRBJ2-2	CASSPLAENTGELFF	TGTGCCAGCAGTCCGCTAGCAGAGAACACCGGGGAGCTGTTTTTT
TRBV24-1	NA	many	TRBJ1-2	CATSGWAERAYGYTF	TGTGCCACCAGTGGCTGGGCGGAACGGGCCTATGGCTACACCTTC
TRBV3-1	NA	few	TRBJ1-4	CASSPTTDSEKLFF	TGTGCCAGCAGCCCTACAACCGACTCGGAAAAACTGTTTTTT
TRBV5-1	NA	NA	TRBJ1-1	CASSLEGGKNTEAFF	TGCGCCAGCAGCTTGGAAGGAGGGAAGAACACTGAAGCTTTCTTT
TRBV2	TRBD2	NA	TRBJ2-1	CASSEAPSGLAGGKGEQFF	TGTGCCAGCAGTGAAGCCCCCTCTGGACTAGCGGGAGGGAAAGGCGAGCAGTTCTTC
TRBV27	NA	NA	TRBJ2-1	CASSPGVASYNEQFF	TGTGCCAGCAGTCCCGGGGTAGCTAGCTACAATGAGCAGTTCTTC
TRBV2	NA	many	TRBJ1-2	CASSEGARANYGYTF	TGTGCCAGCAGTGAAGGCGCCAGAGCTAACTATGGCTACACCTTC
TRBV5-1	TRBD1	few	TRBJ1-3	CASSLEAMDRDSGNTIYF	TGCGCCAGCAGCTTGGAGGCGATGGACAGGGACTCTGGAAACACCATATATTTT
TRBV10-3	NA	many	TRBJ1-2	CAISESREGYTF	TGTGCCATCAGTGAGTCGAGAGAGGGCTACACCTTC
TRBV4-3	NA	NA	TRBJ2-7	CASSQEAPSSYEQYF	TGCGCCAGCAGCCAAGAAGCGCCTAGCTCCTACGAGCAGTACTTC
TRBV3-1	NA	NA	TRBJ1-5	CASSQVVSNQPQHF	TGTGCCAGCAGCCAAGTAGTTAGCAATCAGCCCCAGCATTTT
TRBV11-2	NA	NA	TRBJ1-2	CASSLRAAYGYTF	TGTGCCAGCAGCTTGCGGGCAGCTTATGGCTACACCTTC
TRBV6-1	NA	NA	TRBJ2-5	CASGRDRGETQYF	TGTGCCAGCGGTAGGGACCGGGGAGAGACCCAGTACTTC
TRBV7-2	TRBD1	NA	TRBJ1-2	CASSLWVGDSNYGYTF	TGTGCCAGCAGCTTATGGGTTGGGGACAGTAACTATGGCTACACCTTC
TRBV15	TRBD2	many	TRBJ2-7	CATSRAVGTTSYEQYF	TGTGCCACCAGCAGAGCAGTCGGGACTACCTCCTACGAGCAGTACTTC
TRBV19	NA	NA	TRBJ2-5	CASSVTMVQTQYF	TGTGCCAGTAGTGTGACAATGGTACAGACCCAGTACTTC
TRBV28	NA	few	TRBJ1-6	CAGSTGNSPLHF	TGTGCCGGCAGTACGGGGAATTCACCCCTCCACTTT